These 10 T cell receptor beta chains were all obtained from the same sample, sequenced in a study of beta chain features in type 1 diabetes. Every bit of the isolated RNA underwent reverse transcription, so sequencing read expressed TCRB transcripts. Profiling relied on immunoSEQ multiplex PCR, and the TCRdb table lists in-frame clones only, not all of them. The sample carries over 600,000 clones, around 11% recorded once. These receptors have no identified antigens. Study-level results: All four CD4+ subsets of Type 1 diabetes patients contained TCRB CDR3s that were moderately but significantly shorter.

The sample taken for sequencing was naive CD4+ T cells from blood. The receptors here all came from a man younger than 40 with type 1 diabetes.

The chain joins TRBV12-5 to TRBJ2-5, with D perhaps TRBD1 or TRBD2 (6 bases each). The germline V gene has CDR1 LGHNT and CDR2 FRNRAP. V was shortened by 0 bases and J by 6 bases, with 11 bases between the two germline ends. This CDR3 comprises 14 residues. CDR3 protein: CASGLVGGAKTQYF. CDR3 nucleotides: TGTGCTAGTGGTTTGGTCGGGGGCGCGAAGACCCAGTACTTC.

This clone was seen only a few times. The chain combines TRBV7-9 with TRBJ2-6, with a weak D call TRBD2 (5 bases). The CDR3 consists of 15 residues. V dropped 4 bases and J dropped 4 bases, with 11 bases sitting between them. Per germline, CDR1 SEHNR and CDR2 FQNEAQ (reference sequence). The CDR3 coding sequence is TGTGCCAGCAGCTCTCGAGGGTTCGGGGCCAACGTCCTGACTTTC. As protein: CASSSRGFGANVLTF.

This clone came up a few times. The CDR3 nucleotides read TGTGCCAGCAGCTTAGTAGGGCAGGACCGGGAGCTGTTTTTT. Protein sequence: CASSLVGQDRELFF. The chain employs TRBV7-6 and TRBJ2-2; D is undetermined. Germline-derived CDR1 and CDR2 are SGHVS and FNYEAQ. V gave up 1 base and J gave up 9 bases, with 12 bases separating them. The CDR3 is 14 amino acids.

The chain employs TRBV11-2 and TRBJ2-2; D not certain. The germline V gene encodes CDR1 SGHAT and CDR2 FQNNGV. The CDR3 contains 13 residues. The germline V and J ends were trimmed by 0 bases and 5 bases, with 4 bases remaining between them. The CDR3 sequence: CASSLERTGELFF. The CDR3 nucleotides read TGTGCCAGCAGCTTAGAGCGGACCGGGGAGCTGTTTTTT.

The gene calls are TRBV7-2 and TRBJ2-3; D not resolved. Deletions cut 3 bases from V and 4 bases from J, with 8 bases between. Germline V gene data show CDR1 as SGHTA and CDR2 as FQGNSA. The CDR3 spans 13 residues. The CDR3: CASSLESPDTQYF. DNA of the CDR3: TGTGCCAGCAGCTTGGAGAGTCCAGATACGCAGTATTTT. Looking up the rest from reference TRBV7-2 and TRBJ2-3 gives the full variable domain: GAGVSQSPSNKVTEKGKDVELRCDPISGHTALYWYRQSLGQGLEFLIYFQGNSAPDKSGLPSDRFSAERTGGSVSTLTIQRTQQEDSAVYLCASSLESPDTQYFGPGTRLTVL.

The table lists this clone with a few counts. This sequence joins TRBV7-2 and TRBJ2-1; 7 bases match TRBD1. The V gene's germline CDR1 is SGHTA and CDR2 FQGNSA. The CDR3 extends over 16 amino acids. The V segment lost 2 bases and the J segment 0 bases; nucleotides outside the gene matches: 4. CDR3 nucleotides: TGTGCCAGCAGCTTAAGACAGGGCAACTCCTACAATGAGCAGTTCTTC. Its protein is CASSLRQGNSYNEQFF. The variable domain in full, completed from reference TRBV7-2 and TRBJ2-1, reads GAGVSQSPSNKVTEKGKDVELRCDPISGHTALYWYRQSLGQGLEFLIYFQGNSAPDKSGLPSDRFSAERTGGSVSTLTIQRTQQEDSAVYLCASSLRQGNSYNEQFFGPGTRLTVL.

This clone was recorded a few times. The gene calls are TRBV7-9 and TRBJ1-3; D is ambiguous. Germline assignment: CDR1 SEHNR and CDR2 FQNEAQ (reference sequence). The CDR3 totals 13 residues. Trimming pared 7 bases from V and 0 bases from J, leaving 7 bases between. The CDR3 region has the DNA TGTGCCAGCATTCGAATCTCTGGAAACACCATATATTTT. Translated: CASIRISGNTIYF.

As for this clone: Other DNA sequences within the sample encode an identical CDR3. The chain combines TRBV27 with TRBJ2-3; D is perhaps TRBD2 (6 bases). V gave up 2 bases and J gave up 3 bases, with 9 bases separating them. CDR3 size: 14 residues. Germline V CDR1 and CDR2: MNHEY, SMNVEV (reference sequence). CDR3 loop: CASSLIGGTDTQYF. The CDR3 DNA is TGTGCCAGCAGTTTAATCGGGGGAACAGATACGCAGTATTTT.

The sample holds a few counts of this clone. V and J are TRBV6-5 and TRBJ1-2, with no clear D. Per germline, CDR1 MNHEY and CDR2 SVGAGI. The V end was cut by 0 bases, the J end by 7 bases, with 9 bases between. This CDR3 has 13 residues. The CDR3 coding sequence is TGTGCCAGCAGTTACTCCGAGAGACCTGGCTACACCTTC. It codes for CASSYSERPGYTF.

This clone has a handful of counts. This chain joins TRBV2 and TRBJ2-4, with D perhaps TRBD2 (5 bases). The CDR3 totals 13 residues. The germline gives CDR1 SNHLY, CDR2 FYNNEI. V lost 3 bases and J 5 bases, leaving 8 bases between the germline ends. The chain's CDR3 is CASSDLGENIQYF. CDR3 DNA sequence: TGTGCCAGCAGTGATCTGGGAGAAAACATTCAGTACTTC.